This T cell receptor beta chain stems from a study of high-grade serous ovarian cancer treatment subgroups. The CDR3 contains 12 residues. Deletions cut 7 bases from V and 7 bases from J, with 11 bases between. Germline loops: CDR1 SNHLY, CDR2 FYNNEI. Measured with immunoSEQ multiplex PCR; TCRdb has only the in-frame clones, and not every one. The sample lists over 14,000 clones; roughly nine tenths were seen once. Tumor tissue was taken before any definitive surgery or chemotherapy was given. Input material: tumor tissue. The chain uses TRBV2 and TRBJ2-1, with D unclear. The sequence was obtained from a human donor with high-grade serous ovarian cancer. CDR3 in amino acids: CASMAPVNEQFF. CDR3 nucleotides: TGTGCCAGCATGGCCCCCGTTAATGAGCAGTTCTTC.